The 4 T cell receptor beta chains below come from one sample, sequenced in a study of T cell responses to AZD1222 COVID-19 vaccine. Clones were sequenced by immunoSEQ multiplex PCR, and TCRdb holds only the in-frame ones, with some missing. The sample contains about 59,000 clones, over 80% of which appear only once. Sample: peripheral blood, taken on day 0 of AZD1222 vaccination. These receptors all stem from an adult in good health.

The V call is TRBV7-2, the J call TRBJ2-2; no clear D. This CDR3 has 16 amino acids. Germline lookup yields CDR1 SGHTA and CDR2 FQGNSA. V lost 1 base and J lost 7, with 16 bases in between. Written as DNA, the CDR3 is TGTGCCAGCAGCTTAGTGGCTACCCTAGGGTTCGGGGAGCTGTTTTTT. It encodes CASSLVATLGFGELFF.

CDR3 in amino acids: CASSLPLTGTGSPLHF. In nucleotides, the CDR3 is TGTGCCAGCAGTTTGCCGTTGACAGGAACCGGGTCACCCCTCCACTTT. The chain is built from TRBV28 and TRBJ1-6; TRBD1 is a possible D gene (6 bases). The V end was cut by 3 bases, the J end by 10 bases, with 19 bases between. Germline V lookup: CDR1 MDHEN, CDR2 SYDVKM. There are 16 residues in the CDR3.

This chain joins TRBV24-1 and TRBJ1-6; D call uncertain. Looked up from germline, CDR1 is KGHDR and CDR2 is SFDVKD. V lost 4 bases, J lost 0 bases, and 15 bases lay in between. The length of the CDR3 is 18 residues. CDR3 nucleotides: TGTGCCACCAGTGACCCCCTCAGAATAAGCTCCTATAATTCACCCCTCCACTTT. The encoded protein is CATSDPLRISSYNSPLHF.

This sequence joins TRBV5-4 and TRBJ2-5; D gene uncertain. The CDR3 is 12 amino acids. Germline V lookup: CDR1 SGHNT, CDR2 YYREEE (reference sequence). Deletions cut 6 bases from V and 5 bases from J, with 11 bases between. The CDR3 region is CASNVYGETQYF. CDR3 DNA: TGTGCCAGCAATGTATACGGGGAGACCCAGTACTTC.